Presented here are 17 T cell receptor beta chains from one specimen sequenced in a study of blood T cells in healthy people across ages. Then a second PCR, running roughly 7 to 11 cycles, was carried out with a sample-barcoded 5' primer and a J-beta primer mix. TCRdb passed the 5' RACE reads through MiXCR, listing each CDR3 protein once. Among under 1,100,000 distinct CDR3 sequences, roughly 24% were seen once, and the ten largest hold about 0.69%. This sample was also put to use in a study of T cells of mothers and their children.

Sequenced: blood. All receptors derive from a girl aged 2-10 years in good health.

This clonotype turned up a few times. The genes are TRBV14 and TRBJ1-2; D might be TRBD1 (6 bases). V lost 0 bases and J lost 4, with 12 bases in between. The V gene's germline CDR1 is SGHDN and CDR2 FVKESK. The CDR3 is 15 amino acids. CDR3: CASSQEGAATYGYTF. In DNA, the CDR3 is TGTGCCAGCAGCCAAGAGGGGGCAGCGACCTATGGCTACACCTTC.

The chain couples TRBV7-2 to TRBJ2-3; the D gene is possibly TRBD2 (5 bases). CDR1 is SGHTA, CDR2 FQGNSA, per germline. V lost 2 bases to trimming and J lost 2 bases, with 11 bases between them. CDR3 length: 15 residues. This CDR3 is CASSLLGLYTDTQYF. CDR3 DNA sequence: TGTGCCAGCAGCTTACTAGGACTGTACACAGATACGCAGTATTTT.

V is TRBV6-5 and J is TRBJ2-5; 10 positions match TRBD2. This CDR3 spans 17 amino acids. V lost 4 bases, J lost 4 bases, and 12 bases stayed unmatched. The germline V gene encodes CDR1 MNHEY and CDR2 SVGAGI. For the CDR3, the DNA is TGTGCCAGCAGTTCCTCAAAACTAGCGGGGATTGGAGAGACCCAGTACTTC. This sequence encodes CASSSSKLAGIGETQYF.

The J gene is TRBJ2-1, the V gene TRBV9; D ambiguous. There are 14 residues in the CDR3. Germline V gene lookup returns CDR1 SGDLS and CDR2 YYNGEE. Trimming took 0 bases from V and 8 from J, leaving 12 bases between them. In nucleotides, the CDR3 is TGTGCCAGCAGCGTAGTGGATGAAGTTTATGAGCAGTTCTTC. Its translation: CASSVVDEVYEQFF.

This clonotype turned up a few times. The V and J genes are TRBV5-1 and TRBJ1-5, with D possibly being TRBD1 (6 bases). Germline V gene lookup returns CDR1 SGHRS and CDR2 YFSETQ. V was cut by 4 bases and J by 4 bases, with 27 bases left in between. The CDR3 length is 19 residues. The CDR3 region is CASSTLQGNDLVRNQPQHF. In DNA, the CDR3 is TGCGCCAGCAGCACCCTACAGGGAAATGATTTGGTTAGGAATCAGCCCCAGCATTTT.

This clonotype was counted between two and nine times. This sequence joins TRBV29-1 and TRBJ2-3, with D uncertain. Germline CDR1 reads SQVTM; CDR2 reads ANQGSEA. V lost 6 bases and J lost 3, with 16 bases in between. This CDR3 region has 14 residues. CDR3 DNA: TGCAGCGTGTCACCCTCGGGTCTAACAGATACGCAGTATTTT. Translated, it gives CSVSPSGLTDTQYF.

This clonotype showed up just a few times. The genes are TRBV27 and TRBJ1-5; D remains ambiguous. Trimming took off 2 bases at V and 4 bases at J, with 15 bases between the two ends. This CDR3 region has 16 residues. The germline gives CDR1 MNHEY, CDR2 SMNVEV (reference sequence). The CDR3 coding sequence is TGTGCCAGCAGTTTAAGGAAGGCGGCGGAGAATCAGCCCCAGCATTTT. Its protein is CASSLRKAAENQPQHF.

The chain joins TRBV28 to TRBJ2-7; 11 bases fit TRBD2. Trimming cost V 8 bases and J 2 bases; bases outside gene matches: 5. This CDR3 spans 14 amino acids. Germline V lookup: CDR1 MDHEN, CDR2 SYDVKM. The CDR3: CASGRLAGTYEQYF. CDR3 in DNA: TGTGCCAGCGGAAGACTAGCGGGAACCTACGAGCAGTACTTC. Full variable domain (missing parts from reference TRBV28 and TRBJ2-7): DVKVTQSSRYLVKRTGEKVFLECVQDMDHENMFWYRQDPGLGLRLIYFSYDVKMKEKGDIPEGYSVSREKKERFSLILESASTNQTSMYLCASGRLAGTYEQYFGPGTRLTVT.

V usage is TRBV12-3 or TRBV12-4 and J usage is TRBJ2-5; D uncertain. Deletions cut 3 bases from V and 3 bases from J, with 11 bases between. CDR3 length equals 14 residues. The CDR3 here is CASSFMEREETQYF. The CDR3 coding sequence is TGTGCCAGCAGTTTTATGGAGCGAGAAGAGACCCAGTACTTC.

This clonotype has more than one count but fewer than ten. This chain uses TRBV12-3 or TRBV12-4 with TRBJ2-4, with 11 bases lining up with TRBD2. Trimming cost V 5 bases and J 1 base; bases outside gene matches: 13. The CDR3 extends over 19 amino acids. The CDR3 sequence is CASSPTSGSPGGAKNIQYF. Written as DNA, the CDR3 is TGTGCCAGCAGTCCTACTAGCGGGAGCCCCGGAGGGGCCAAAAACATTCAGTACTTC.

The V call is TRBV4-2, the J call TRBJ1-2; D is unclear. The CDR3 is made up of 13 amino acids. Germline V CDR1 and CDR2: LGHNA, YNFKEQ. Between the trimmed V and J ends, which lost 3 bases and 7 bases, there was a span of 12 bases. CDR3 sequence reads: CASSQTSEAGYTF. Written as DNA, the CDR3 is TGTGCCAGCAGCCAGACGTCGGAGGCTGGCTACACCTTC.

V usage is TRBV6-1 and J usage is TRBJ2-7, with D unclear. V was cut by 8 bases and J by 1 base, with 9 bases left in between. The CDR3 has 12 residues. The V gene's germline CDR1 is MNHNS and CDR2 SASEGT. The CDR3 sequence: CASRVFSYEQYF. The DNA for the CDR3 is TGTGCCAGCCGGGTCTTTTCCTACGAGCAGTACTTC.

The sample holds a few counts of this clonotype. The chain is built from TRBV9 and TRBJ1-2; TRBD1 matches at 9 bases. Per the germline V gene, CDR1 is SGDLS and CDR2 is YYNGEE. The trim removed 3 bases at V and 7 bases at J, leaving 7 bases unmatched. CDR3 length: 14 amino acids. The CDR3 is CASSGTGGLGGYTF. The CDR3 bases are TGTGCCAGCAGCGGCACAGGGGGCCTGGGTGGCTACACCTTC.

The V and J genes are TRBV12-3 or TRBV12-4 and TRBJ2-5, with a weak D call TRBD1 (6 bases). The J call is doubtful: the DNA matches TRBJ2-7 better. This CDR3 contains 15 residues. CDR3 bases: TGTGCCAGCAGTCGTTCAGGGGTCCTCTCCTACGAGCAGTACTTC. Translated: CASSRSGVLSYEQYF.

This clonotype was picked up a small number of times. This chain uses TRBV14 with TRBJ1-1; perhaps TRBD1 as D (5 bases). The CDR3 is 15 residues long. The germline CDR1 and CDR2 sequences are SGHDN and FVKESK. Trimming cost V 4 bases and J 4 bases, with 16 bases left between them. Here the CDR3 reads CASSPLGAGGTEAFF. CDR3 sequence (DNA): TGTGCCAGCAGCCCCCTAGGGGCTGGGGGCACTGAAGCTTTCTTT.

This clonotype was detected a few times. The rearrangement links TRBV7-2 to TRBJ2-7, with D perhaps given as TRBD1 or TRBD2 (5 bases each). Germline V gene data show CDR1 as SGHTA and CDR2 as FQGNSA. The CDR3 has 15 amino acids. V was clipped by 3 bases and J by 0 bases, with 12 bases between them. The CDR3 DNA sequence: TGTGCCAGCAGCTTTTTTCAGGGAGTCTCCTACGAGCAGTACTTC. It translates to CASSFFQGVSYEQYF.

J is TRBJ1-2 and V is TRBV12-3 or TRBV12-4; no definite D call. Trimming took off 11 bases at V and 8 bases at J, with 15 bases between the two ends. This CDR3 has 11 residues. CDR3 bases: TGTGCCGGGTATTCGGACGAAGGCTACACCTTC. Amino acid sequence: CAGYSDEGYTF.